This TCR beta chain came from a study of neoadjuvant anti-PD-1 for oral cavity cancer. Study context: Nivolumab at 3 mg/kg was mostly given biweekly, three to four doses, pre-surgery. Around day 43, patients without progression received a fourth nivolumab dose before surgery.

Clones were read by immunoSEQ multiplex PCR, and TCRdb kept only the in-frame ones, dropping some. Among about 14,000 clones, 65% to 75% were seen once, and the ten largest hold 3% to 3.5%. This clone was recorded once. The antigen remains undetermined. Trimming left V 7 bases short and J 0 bases short, with 8 bases between. The CDR3 spans 14 residues. Germline CDR1 and CDR2: SGHDT and YYEEEE. Study-wide results and caveats: Pretreatment Treg/Th17 ratio correlated inversely with post-treatment tumor clonality.

V and J are TRBV5-6 and TRBJ2-6; no clear D. This clonotype was sampled from a person aged 40 to 85 with oral cavity squamous cell carcinoma. The source material was PBMCs, sampled before nivolumab (anti-PD-1) treatment. In DNA, the CDR3 is TGTGCCAGCGCCCGGTACTCTGGGGCCAACGTCCTGACTTTC. Its translation is CASARYSGANVLTF.